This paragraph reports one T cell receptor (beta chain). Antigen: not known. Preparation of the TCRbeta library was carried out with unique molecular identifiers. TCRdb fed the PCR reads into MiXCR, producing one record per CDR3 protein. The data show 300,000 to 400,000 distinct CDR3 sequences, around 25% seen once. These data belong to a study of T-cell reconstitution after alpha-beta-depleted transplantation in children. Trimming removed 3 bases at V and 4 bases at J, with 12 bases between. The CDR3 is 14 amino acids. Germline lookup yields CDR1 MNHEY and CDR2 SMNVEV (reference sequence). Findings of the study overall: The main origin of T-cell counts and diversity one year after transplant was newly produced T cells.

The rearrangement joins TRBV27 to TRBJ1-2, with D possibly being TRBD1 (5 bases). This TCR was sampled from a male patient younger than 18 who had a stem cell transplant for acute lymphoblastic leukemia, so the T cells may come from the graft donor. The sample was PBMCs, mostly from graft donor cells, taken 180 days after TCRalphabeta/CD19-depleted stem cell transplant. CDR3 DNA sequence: TGTGCCAGCAGTTTTGGGGGTCCGTTCTATGGCTACACCTTC. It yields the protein CASSFGGPFYGYTF.